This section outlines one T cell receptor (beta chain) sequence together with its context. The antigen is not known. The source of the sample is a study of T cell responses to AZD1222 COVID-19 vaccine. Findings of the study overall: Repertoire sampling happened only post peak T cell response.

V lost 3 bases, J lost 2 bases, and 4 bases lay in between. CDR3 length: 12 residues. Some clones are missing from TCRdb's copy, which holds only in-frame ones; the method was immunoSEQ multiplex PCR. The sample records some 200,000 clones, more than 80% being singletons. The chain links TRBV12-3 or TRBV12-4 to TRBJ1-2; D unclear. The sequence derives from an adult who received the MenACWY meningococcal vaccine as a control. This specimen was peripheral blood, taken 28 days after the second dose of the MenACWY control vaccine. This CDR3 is CASSFQNYGYTF. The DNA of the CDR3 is TGTGCCAGCAGTTTTCAGAACTATGGCTACACCTTC.